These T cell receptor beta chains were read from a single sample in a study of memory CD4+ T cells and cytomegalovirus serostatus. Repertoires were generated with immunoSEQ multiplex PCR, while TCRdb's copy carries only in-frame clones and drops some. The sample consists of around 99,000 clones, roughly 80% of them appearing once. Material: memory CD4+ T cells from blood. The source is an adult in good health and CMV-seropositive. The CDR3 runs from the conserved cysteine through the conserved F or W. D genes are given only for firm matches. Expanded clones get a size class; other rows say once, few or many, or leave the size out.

CDR3nt: TGCGCCAGCAGTGATGAAAAGAACACTGAAGCTTTCTTT
CDR3aa: CASSDEKNTEAFF
abundance: .
len: 13
j_gene: TRBJ1-1
v_gene: TRBV10-1
d_gene: .

CDR3nt: TGTGCCAGCACCGCGGGCATGGGGAACTACAATGAGCAGTTCTTC
CDR3aa: CASTAGMGNYNEQFF
abundance: once
len: 15
j_gene: TRBJ2-1
v_gene: TRBV6-5
d_gene: .

CDR3nt: TGTGCCAGCAGCTCACAACAGGGAGGCTCTGAAGCTTTCTTT
CDR3aa: CASSSQQGGSEAFF
abundance: few
len: 14
j_gene: TRBJ1-1
v_gene: TRBV7-9
d_gene: .

CDR3nt: TGTGCCAGCAGTTTACTTGGACAGGGAGGGTGGGTCCAGCATTTT
CDR3aa: CASSLLGQGGWVQHF
abundance: .
len: 15
j_gene: TRBJ1-5
v_gene: TRBV28
d_gene: TRBD1

CDR3nt: TGTGCCAGCGTGAGACAGGGAAACTACTACGAGCAGTACTTC
CDR3aa: CASVRQGNYYEQYF
abundance: .
len: 14
j_gene: TRBJ2-7
v_gene: TRBV5-6
d_gene: TRBD1

CDR3nt: TGTGCCAGCTCACCCATTCTGGGCCAGGAGAACAATGAGCAGTTCTTC
CDR3aa: CASSPILGQENNEQFF
abundance: few
len: 16
j_gene: TRBJ2-1
v_gene: TRBV18
d_gene: .

CDR3nt: TGCGCCAGCAGCCAAGATCTAAGGACTTCTCTATGGGAGCAGTTCTTC
CDR3aa: CASSQDLRTSLWEQFF
abundance: .
len: 16
j_gene: TRBJ2-1
v_gene: TRBV4-3
d_gene: .

CDR3nt: TGCGCCAGCAGCTCAACTAGCGGGAGGGCCCGGGATACGCAGTATTTT
CDR3aa: CASSSTSGRARDTQYF
abundance: once
len: 16
j_gene: TRBJ2-3
v_gene: TRBV5-1
d_gene: TRBD2

CDR3nt: TGTGCCAGTCAGCTCAATCCGGTGGATACGCAGTATTTT
CDR3aa: CASQLNPVDTQYF
abundance: .
len: 13
j_gene: TRBJ2-3
v_gene: TRBV7-2
d_gene: .

CDR3nt: TGTGCCAGCAGCTTGGGGGGCCAAGAGACCCAGTACTTC
CDR3aa: CASSLGGQETQYF
abundance: .
len: 13
j_gene: TRBJ2-5
v_gene: TRBV7-6
d_gene: .

CDR3nt: TGCGCCAGCAGCTCGGACAAGGGGGGTTTTGGTGAGCAGTTCTTC
CDR3aa: CASSSDKGGFGEQFF
abundance: once
len: 15
j_gene: TRBJ2-1
v_gene: TRBV5-1
d_gene: .

CDR3nt: TGCGCCAGCAGCCCCTTGGCGGACGGGGAAAAACTGTTTTTT
CDR3aa: CASSPLADGEKLFF
abundance: few
len: 14
j_gene: TRBJ1-4
v_gene: TRBV5-1
d_gene: .

CDR3nt: TGTGCCAGCAGCGCAATGGGACAGGGCTATGGCTACACCTTC
CDR3aa: CASSAMGQGYGYTF
abundance: .
len: 14
j_gene: TRBJ1-2
v_gene: TRBV7-2
d_gene: TRBD1

CDR3nt: TGTGCCAGCAGTGACAGGGATCAGCCCCAGCATTTT
CDR3aa: CASSDRDQPQHF
abundance: once
len: 12
j_gene: TRBJ1-5
v_gene: TRBV7-6
d_gene: TRBD1

CDR3nt: TGTGCCAGCAACGGGGAGTACACAGATACGCAGTATTTT
CDR3aa: CASNGEYTDTQYF
abundance: few
len: 13
j_gene: TRBJ2-3
v_gene: TRBV2
d_gene: .

CDR3nt: TGCGCCAGCAGTGATTCCGGGACAACCCATGAGCAGTTCTTC
CDR3aa: CASSDSGTTHEQFF
abundance: .
len: 14
j_gene: TRBJ2-1
v_gene: TRBV10-1
d_gene: .

CDR3nt: TGTGCCAGTAGTATCAAACTAGCGGGAGGGTCCTACAATGAGCAGTTCTTC
CDR3aa: CASSIKLAGGSYNEQFF
abundance: once
len: 17
j_gene: TRBJ2-1
v_gene: TRBV19
d_gene: TRBD2

CDR3nt: TGCGCCAGCAGCCAAGATGTTGGGGGATCACCCCTCCACTTT
CDR3aa: CASSQDVGGSPLHF
abundance: .
len: 14
j_gene: TRBJ1-6
v_gene: TRBV4-3
d_gene: .

CDR3nt: TGTGCCAGCAGCCCTCGGGACAGGGATGAAAAACTGTTTTTT
CDR3aa: CASSPRDRDEKLFF
abundance: .
len: 14
j_gene: TRBJ1-4
v_gene: TRBV28
d_gene: TRBD1

CDR3nt: TGTGCCATCAGTGACCCCGGGACCGACTCAGAAGATACGCAGTATTTT
CDR3aa: CAISDPGTDSEDTQYF
abundance: .
len: 16
j_gene: TRBJ2-3
v_gene: TRBV10-3
d_gene: .

CDR3nt: TGTGCCAGCACTAAGAACACAGGGGGCCAGGAAAAACTGTTTTTT
CDR3aa: CASTKNTGGQEKLFF
abundance: .
len: 15
j_gene: TRBJ1-4
v_gene: TRBV6-1
d_gene: TRBD1

CDR3nt: TGTGCCAGCAGCCCCTGGAGTAGTAATGAGCAGTTCTTC
CDR3aa: CASSPWSSNEQFF
abundance: .
len: 13
j_gene: TRBJ2-1
v_gene: TRBV5-4
d_gene: .

CDR3nt: TGTGCCTGGAGTCCTAAAGATAGCGGTTACACAGATACGCAGTATTTT
CDR3aa: CAWSPKDSGYTDTQYF
abundance: .
len: 16
j_gene: TRBJ2-3
v_gene: TRBV30
d_gene: .

CDR3nt: TGCACCGCCGGAAACAATCAGCCCCAGCATTTT
CDR3aa: CTAGNNQPQHF
abundance: .
len: 11
j_gene: TRBJ1-5
v_gene: TRBV20-1
d_gene: .

CDR3nt: TGTGCCAGCAGCGGGGACAGGGTCTCCTACGAGCAGTACTTC
CDR3aa: CASSGDRVSYEQYF
abundance: once
len: 14
j_gene: TRBJ2-7
v_gene: TRBV7-2
d_gene: TRBD1

CDR3nt: TGTGCCAGCAGTCCCCGCCCCACAGGGGTTGGCTACACCTTC
CDR3aa: CASSPRPTGVGYTF
abundance: .
len: 14
j_gene: TRBJ1-2
v_gene: TRBV28
d_gene: TRBD1

CDR3nt: TGCGCCAGCAGCTCTAGCGGGACGTCCTACGAGCAGTACTTC
CDR3aa: CASSSSGTSYEQYF
abundance: .
len: 14
j_gene: TRBJ2-7
v_gene: TRBV5-1
d_gene: TRBD2

CDR3nt: TGTGCCAGCAGTGACTCGAATGGCGGCAGGGGGGGGAGGACTGAAGCTTTCTTT
CDR3aa: CASSDSNGGRGGRTEAFF
abundance: .
len: 18
j_gene: TRBJ1-1
v_gene: TRBV6-4
d_gene: TRBD1

CDR3nt: TGTGCCGGCGAATCTAGCGGGAGCACAGATACGCAGTATTTT
CDR3aa: CAGESSGSTDTQYF
abundance: .
len: 14
j_gene: TRBJ2-3
v_gene: TRBV2
d_gene: TRBD2

CDR3nt: TGTGCCAGCAGCTTGACGAGCCTAGCGGGATGGAACACCGGGGAGCTGTTTTTT
CDR3aa: CASSLTSLAGWNTGELFF
abundance: .
len: 18
j_gene: TRBJ2-2
v_gene: TRBV5-8
d_gene: TRBD2

CDR3nt: TGTGCCAGCAGCCAAAGCGGTTTCTATGGCTACACCTTC
CDR3aa: CASSQSGFYGYTF
abundance: once
len: 13
j_gene: TRBJ1-2
v_gene: TRBV7-9
d_gene: .